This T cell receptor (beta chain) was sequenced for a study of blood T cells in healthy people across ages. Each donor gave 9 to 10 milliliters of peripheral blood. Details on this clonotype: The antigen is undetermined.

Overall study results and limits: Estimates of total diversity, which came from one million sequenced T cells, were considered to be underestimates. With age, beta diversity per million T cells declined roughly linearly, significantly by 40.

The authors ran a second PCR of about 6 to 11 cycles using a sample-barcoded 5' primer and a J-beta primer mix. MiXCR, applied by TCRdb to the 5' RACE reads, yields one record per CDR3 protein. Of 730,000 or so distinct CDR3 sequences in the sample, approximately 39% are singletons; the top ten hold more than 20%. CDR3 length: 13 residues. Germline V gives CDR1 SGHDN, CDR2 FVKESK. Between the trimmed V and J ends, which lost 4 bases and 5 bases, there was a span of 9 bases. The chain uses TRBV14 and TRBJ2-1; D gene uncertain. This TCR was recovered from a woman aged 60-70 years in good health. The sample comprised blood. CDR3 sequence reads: CASSPRPNNEQFF. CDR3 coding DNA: TGTGCCAGCAGCCCTCGACCCAACAATGAGCAGTTCTTC.